Sequencing of this TCR beta chain was carried out in a study of regulatory T cells in long-lasting Graves disease. Germline V gene sequence: CDR1 SNHLY, CDR2 FYNNEI. Trimming stripped 6 bases from V and 4 bases from J, with 16 bases between. The CDR3 covers 15 residues. The authors built TCR beta libraries using iRepertoire HTBI primers and Arm-PCR of CDR3 regions. TCRdb called the multiplex PCR reads again in MiXCR, with one record for every CDR3 protein. The sample has hundreds of thousands of distinct CDR3 sequences; around 17% are singletons. Sample time point: newly diagnosed GD, antithyroid drugs for less than 3 months. From PBMCs, RNA was extracted and then used to make the TCR library. In its sample, this clonotype was seen many times. The same sample was also used in a study of T cells in Graves' hyperthyroidism and ophthalmopathy.

Specimen: peripheral blood mononuclear cells (PBMCs), collected at new diagnosis, from a patient treated with antithyroid drugs. The rearrangement uses TRBV2 and TRBJ2-1, with D tentatively TRBD2 (5 bases). The TCR sequence derives from a woman aged 25 to 39 with Graves disease. CDR3 DNA: TGTGCCAGCAGGGCTTTGGGTGGGAGTTACAATGAGCAGTTCTTC. This translates into CASRALGGSYNEQFF.